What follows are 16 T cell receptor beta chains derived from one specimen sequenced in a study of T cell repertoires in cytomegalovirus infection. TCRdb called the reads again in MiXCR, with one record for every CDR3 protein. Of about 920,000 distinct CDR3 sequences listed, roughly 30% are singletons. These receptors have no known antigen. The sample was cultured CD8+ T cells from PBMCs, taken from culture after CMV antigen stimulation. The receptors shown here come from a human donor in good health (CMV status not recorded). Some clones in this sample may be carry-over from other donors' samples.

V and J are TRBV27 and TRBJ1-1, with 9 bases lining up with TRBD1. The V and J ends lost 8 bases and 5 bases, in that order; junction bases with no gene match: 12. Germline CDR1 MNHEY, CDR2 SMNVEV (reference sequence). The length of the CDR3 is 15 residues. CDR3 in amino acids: CASSGPGQGGTEAFF. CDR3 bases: TGTGCCAGCTCCGGGCCGGGACAGGGTGGAACTGAAGCTTTCTTT.

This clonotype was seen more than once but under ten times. CDR3 in amino acids: CASSYLQGGNQPQHF. CDR3 bases: TGTGCCAGCAGTTACCTCCAAGGCGGCAATCAGCCCCAGCATTTT. The V call is TRBV6-6, the J call TRBJ1-5; D is ambiguous. Germline V gene lookup returns CDR1 MNHNY and CDR2 SVGAGI (reference sequence). V lost 2 bases to trimming and J lost 2 bases, with 10 bases between them. The CDR3 has 15 residues.

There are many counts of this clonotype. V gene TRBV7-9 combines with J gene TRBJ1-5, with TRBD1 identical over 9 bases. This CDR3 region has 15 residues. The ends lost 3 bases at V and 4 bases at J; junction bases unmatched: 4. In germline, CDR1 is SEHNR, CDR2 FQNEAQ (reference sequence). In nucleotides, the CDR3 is TGTGCCAGCAGCTTGGGACAGGGTGCGAATCAGCCCCAGCATTTT. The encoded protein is CASSLGQGANQPQHF.

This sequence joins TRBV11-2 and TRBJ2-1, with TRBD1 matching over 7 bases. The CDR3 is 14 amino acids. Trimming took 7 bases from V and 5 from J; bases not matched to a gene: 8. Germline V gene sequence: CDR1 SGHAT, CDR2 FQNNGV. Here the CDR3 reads CASTLRGQHNEQFF. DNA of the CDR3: TGTGCCAGCACCCTTAGGGGGCAACACAATGAGCAGTTCTTC.

CDR3 amino acids: CASSFFPGQGTSNQPQHF. The CDR3 DNA reads TGCGCCAGCAGCTTTTTCCCAGGACAGGGAACGAGCAATCAGCCCCAGCATTTT. The chain employs TRBV5-1 and TRBJ1-5, with TRBD1 identical over 8 bases. The CDR3 is 18 amino acids. V was clipped by 2 bases and J by 1 base; unmatched bases: 11. Germline lookup yields CDR1 SGHRS and CDR2 YFSETQ. Looking up the rest from reference TRBV5-1 and TRBJ1-5 gives the full variable domain: KAGVTQTPRYLIKTRGQQVTLSCSPISGHRSVSWYQQTPGQGLQFLFEYFSETQRNKGNFPGRFSGRQFSNSRSEMNVSTLELGDSALYLCASSFFPGQGTSNQPQHFGDGTRLSIL.

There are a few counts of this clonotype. CDR3 sequence: CASSPRRSTGDNEQFF. DNA of the CDR3: TGTGCCAGCAGTCCCCGGCGATCGACAGGTGACAATGAGCAGTTCTTC. This chain joins TRBV6-2 or TRBV6-3 and TRBJ2-1, with a possible D match to TRBD1 (6 bases). The ends were cut back, 5 bases at V and 5 bases at J, with 19 bases in the middle. Germline V gene lookup returns CDR1 MNHEY and CDR2 SVGEGT. This CDR3 spans 16 amino acids.

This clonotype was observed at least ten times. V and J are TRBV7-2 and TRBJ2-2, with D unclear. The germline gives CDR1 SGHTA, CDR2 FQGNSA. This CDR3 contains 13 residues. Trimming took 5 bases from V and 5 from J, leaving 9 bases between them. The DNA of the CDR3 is TGTGCCAGCAGCCCTACATGGACCGGGGAGCTGTTTTTT. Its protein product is CASSPTWTGELFF.

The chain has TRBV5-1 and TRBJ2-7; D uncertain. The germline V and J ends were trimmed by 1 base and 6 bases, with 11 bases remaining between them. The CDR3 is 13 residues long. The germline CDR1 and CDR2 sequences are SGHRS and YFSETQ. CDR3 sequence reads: CASSLWGTAEQYV. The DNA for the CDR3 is TGCGCCAGCAGCTTGTGGGGTACCGCCGAGCAGTACGTC.

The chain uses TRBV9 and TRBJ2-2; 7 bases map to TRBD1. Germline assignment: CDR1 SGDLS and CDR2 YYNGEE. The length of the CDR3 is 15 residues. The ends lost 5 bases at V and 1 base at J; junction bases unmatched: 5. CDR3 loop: CASSKRGLNTGELFF. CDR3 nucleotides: TGTGCCAGCAGTAAGAGGGGGCTGAACACCGGGGAGCTGTTTTTT. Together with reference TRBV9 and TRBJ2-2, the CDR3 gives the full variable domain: DSGVTQTPKHLITATGQRVTLRCSPRSGDLSVYWYQQSLDQGLQFLIQYYNGEERAKGNILERFSAQQFPDLHSELNLSSLELGDSALYFCASSKRGLNTGELFFGEGSRLTVL.

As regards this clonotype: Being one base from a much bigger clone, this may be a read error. The CDR3 DNA is TGTGCCAGCACTCAGGGGCTTAGCTCAGATACGCAGTATTTT. It codes for CASTQGLSSDTQYF. The chain recombines TRBV7-2 with TRBJ2-3, with a weak D call TRBD1 (6 bases). Germline V gene sequence: CDR1 SGHTA, CDR2 FQGNSA. The CDR3 extends over 14 amino acids. Trimming took off 7 bases at V and 4 bases at J, with 15 bases between the two ends.

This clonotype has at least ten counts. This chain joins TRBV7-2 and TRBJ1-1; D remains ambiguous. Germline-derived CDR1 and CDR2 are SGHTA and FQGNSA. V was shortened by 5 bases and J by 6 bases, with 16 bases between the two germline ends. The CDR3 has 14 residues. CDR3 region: CASSHSPGSSEAFF. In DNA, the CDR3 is TGTGCCAGCAGCCATTCTCCAGGAAGCTCTGAAGCTTTCTTT.

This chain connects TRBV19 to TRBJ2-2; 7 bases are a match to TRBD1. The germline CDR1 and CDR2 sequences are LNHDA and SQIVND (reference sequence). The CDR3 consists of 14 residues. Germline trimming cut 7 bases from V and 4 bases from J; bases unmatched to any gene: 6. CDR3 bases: TGTGCCAGTACCGGACAGGAAGGCACCGGGGAGCTGTTTTTT. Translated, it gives CASTGQEGTGELFF.

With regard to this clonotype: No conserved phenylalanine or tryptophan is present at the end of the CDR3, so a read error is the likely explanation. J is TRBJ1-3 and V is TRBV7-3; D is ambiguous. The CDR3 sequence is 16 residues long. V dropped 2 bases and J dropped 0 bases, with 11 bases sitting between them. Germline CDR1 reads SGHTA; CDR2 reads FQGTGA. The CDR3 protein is CASSLVNISSGNTIYS. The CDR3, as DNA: TGTGCCAGCAGCTTAGTCAATATCTCCTCTGGAAACACCATATATTCT.

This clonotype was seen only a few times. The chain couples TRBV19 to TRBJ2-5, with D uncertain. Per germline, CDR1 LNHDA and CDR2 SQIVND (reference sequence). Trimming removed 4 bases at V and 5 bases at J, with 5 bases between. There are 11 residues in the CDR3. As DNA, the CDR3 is TGTGCCAGTAGTAAGTGGGAGACCCAGTACTTC. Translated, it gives CASSKWETQYF.

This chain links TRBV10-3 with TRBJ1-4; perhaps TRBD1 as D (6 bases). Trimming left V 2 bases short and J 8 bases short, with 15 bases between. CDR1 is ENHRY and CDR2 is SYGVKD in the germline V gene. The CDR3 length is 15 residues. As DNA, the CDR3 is TGTGCCATCAGTGAGCTCCAGGGGTATGGCGAAAAACTGTTTTTT. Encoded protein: CAISELQGYGEKLFF.

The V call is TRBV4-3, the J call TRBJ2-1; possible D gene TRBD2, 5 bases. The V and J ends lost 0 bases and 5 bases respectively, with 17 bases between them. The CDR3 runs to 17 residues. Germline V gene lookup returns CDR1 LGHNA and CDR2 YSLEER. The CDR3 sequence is CASSQDQAGRRNNEQFF. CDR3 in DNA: TGCGCCAGCAGCCAAGACCAGGCCGGGCGGAGGAACAATGAGCAGTTCTTC.